This TCR beta chain was documented in a study of T-cell reconstitution after alpha-beta-depleted transplantation in children. Study-level findings and limits: From surviving recipient T cells and thymic progenitors came the high day-60 TCRbeta diversity observed in some patients.

A library of TCRbeta sequences, prepared with unique molecular identifiers, was generated. TCRdb re-called the PCR reads through MiXCR, storing one row per CDR3 protein. In the table there are 98,000 or so distinct CDR3 sequences, roughly 6.1% of which are singletons. To note about this clonotype: Its specificity is not known.

The CDR3 spans 15 residues. V was clipped by 2 bases and J by 8 bases; unmatched bases: 5. Looked up from germline, CDR1 is GTSNPN and CDR2 is SVGIG (reference sequence). This sequence was found in a male patient under 10 years old who had a stem cell transplant for acute lymphoblastic leukemia, so the T cells may come from the graft donor. Sequences were derived from PBMCs, mostly from graft donor cells, sampled 360 days after TCRalphabeta/CD19-depleted stem cell transplant. The gene calls are TRBV30 and TRBJ2-1, with TRBD2 matching over 14 bases. CDR3 sequence (DNA): TGTGCCTGGAGTACAGGACTAGCGGGGGGCCATGAGCAGTTCTTC. Amino acid sequence: CAWSTGLAGGHEQFF.